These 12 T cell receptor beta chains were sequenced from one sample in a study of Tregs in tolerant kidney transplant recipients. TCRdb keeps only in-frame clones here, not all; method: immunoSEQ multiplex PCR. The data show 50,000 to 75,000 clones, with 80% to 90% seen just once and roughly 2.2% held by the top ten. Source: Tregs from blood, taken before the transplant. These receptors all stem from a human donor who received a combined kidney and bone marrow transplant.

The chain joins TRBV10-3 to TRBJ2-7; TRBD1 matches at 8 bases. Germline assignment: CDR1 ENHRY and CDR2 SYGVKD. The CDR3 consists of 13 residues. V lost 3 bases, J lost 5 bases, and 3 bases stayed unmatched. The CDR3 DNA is TGTGCCATCAGTGAATCAGGGGGCGACGAGCAGTACTTC. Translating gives CAISESGGDEQYF.

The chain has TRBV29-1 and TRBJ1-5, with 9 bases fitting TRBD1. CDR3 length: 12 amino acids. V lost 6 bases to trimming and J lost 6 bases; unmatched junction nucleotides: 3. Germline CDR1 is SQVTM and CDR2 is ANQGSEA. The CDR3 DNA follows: TGCAGCGTCGCGGACAGGGGTCAGCCCCAGCATTTT. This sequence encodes CSVADRGQPQHF.

CDR3 loop: CASSIDRAAEQYF. The CDR3 DNA reads as TGTGCCAGTAGTATAGATCGGGCTGCGGAGCAGTACTTC. The V gene is TRBV19, the J gene TRBJ2-7; D unclear. With 0 bases removed from V and 7 bases from J, the gap between germline ends came to 10 bases. Germline V gene data show CDR1 as LNHDA and CDR2 as SQIVND (reference sequence). The CDR3 covers 13 residues.

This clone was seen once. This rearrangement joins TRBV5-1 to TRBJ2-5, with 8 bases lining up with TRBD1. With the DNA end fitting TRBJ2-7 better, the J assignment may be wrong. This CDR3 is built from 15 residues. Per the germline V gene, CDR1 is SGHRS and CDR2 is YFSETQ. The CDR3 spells CASSLGGTGTYEQYF. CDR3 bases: TGCGCCAGCAGCTTAGGGGGGACAGGTACCTACGAGCAGTACTTC.

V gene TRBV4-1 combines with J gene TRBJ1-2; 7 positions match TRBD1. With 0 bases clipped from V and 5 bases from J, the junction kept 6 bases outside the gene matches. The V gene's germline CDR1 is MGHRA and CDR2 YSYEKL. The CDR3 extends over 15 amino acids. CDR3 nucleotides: TGCGCCAGCAGCCAAGATGGGGTCAGGGGGTATGGCTACACCTTC. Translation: CASSQDGVRGYGYTF.

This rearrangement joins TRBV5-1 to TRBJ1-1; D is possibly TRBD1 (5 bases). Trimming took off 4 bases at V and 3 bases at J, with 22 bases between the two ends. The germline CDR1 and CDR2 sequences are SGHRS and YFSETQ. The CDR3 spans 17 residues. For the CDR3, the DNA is TGCGCCAGCAGCCCCCGCTTCGGGACGGAACTTCACACTGAAGCTTTCTTT. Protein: CASSPRFGTELHTEAFF.

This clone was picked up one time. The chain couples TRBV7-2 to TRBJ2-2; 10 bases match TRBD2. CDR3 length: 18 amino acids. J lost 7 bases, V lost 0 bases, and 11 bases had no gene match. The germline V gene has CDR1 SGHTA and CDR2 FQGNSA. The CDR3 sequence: CASSLAPYKREGGGELFF. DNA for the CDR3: TGTGCCAGCAGCTTAGCGCCCTATAAGCGGGAGGGCGGCGGGGAGCTGTTTTTT.

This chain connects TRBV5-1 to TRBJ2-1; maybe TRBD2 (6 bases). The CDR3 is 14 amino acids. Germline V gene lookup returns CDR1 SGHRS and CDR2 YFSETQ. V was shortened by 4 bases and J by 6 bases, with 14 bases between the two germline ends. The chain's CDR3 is CASSMTGTGNEQFF. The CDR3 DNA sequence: TGCGCCAGCAGCATGACCGGGACTGGCAATGAGCAGTTCTTC.

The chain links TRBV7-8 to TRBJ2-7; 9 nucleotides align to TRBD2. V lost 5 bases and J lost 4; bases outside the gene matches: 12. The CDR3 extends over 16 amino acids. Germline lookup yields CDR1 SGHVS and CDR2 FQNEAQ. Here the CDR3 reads CASSPTTLAGTYEQYF. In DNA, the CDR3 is TGTGCCAGCAGCCCCACGACCCTAGCGGGAACTTACGAGCAGTACTTC.

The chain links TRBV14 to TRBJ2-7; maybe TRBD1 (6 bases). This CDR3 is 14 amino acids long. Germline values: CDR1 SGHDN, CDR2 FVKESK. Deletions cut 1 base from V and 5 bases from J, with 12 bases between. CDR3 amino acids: CASSQGAGADEQYF. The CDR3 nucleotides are TGTGCCAGCAGCCAAGGGGCAGGGGCGGACGAGCAGTACTTC.

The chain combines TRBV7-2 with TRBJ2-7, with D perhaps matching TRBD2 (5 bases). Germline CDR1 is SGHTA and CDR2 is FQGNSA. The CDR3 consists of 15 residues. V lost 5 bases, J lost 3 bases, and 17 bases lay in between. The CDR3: CASSPRTVGFYEQYF. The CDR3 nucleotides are TGTGCCAGCAGCCCGCGGACTGTGGGGTTCTACGAGCAGTACTTC.

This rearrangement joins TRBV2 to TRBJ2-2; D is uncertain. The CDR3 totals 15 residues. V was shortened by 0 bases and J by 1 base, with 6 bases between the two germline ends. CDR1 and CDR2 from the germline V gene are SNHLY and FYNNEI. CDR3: CASSEARRNTGELFF. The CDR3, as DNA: TGTGCCAGCAGTGAAGCGCGAAGGAACACCGGGGAGCTGTTTTTT.